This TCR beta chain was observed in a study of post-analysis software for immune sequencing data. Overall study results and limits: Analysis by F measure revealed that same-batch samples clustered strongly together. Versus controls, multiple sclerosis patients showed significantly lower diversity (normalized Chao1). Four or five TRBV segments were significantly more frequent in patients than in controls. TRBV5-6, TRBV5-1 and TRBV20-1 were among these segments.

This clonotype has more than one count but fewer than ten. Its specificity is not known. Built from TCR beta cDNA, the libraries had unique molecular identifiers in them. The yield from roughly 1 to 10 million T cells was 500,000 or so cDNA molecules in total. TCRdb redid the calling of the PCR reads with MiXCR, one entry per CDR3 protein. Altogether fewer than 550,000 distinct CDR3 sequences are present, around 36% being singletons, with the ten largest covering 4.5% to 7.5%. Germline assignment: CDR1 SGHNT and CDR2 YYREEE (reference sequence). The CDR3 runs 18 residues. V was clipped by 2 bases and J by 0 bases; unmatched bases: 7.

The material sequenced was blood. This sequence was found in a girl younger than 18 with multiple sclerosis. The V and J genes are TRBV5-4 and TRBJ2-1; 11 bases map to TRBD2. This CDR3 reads CASSLTSGGPSSYNEQFF. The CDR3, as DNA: TGTGCCAGCAGCTTAACTAGCGGGGGCCCGAGCTCCTACAATGAGCAGTTCTTC.